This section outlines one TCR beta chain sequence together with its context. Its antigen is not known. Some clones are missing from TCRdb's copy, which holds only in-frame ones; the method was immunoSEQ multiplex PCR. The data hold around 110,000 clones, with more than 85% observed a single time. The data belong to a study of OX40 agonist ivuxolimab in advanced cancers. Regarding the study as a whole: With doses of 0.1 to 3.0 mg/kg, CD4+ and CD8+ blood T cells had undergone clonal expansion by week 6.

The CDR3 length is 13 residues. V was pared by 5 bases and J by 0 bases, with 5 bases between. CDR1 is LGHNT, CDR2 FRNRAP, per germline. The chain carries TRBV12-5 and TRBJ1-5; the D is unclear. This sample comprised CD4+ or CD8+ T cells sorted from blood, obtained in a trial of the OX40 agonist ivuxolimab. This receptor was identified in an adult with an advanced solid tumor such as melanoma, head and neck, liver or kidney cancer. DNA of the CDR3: TGTGCTAGTGGTGAAAATAGCAATCAGCCCCAGCATTTT. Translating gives CASGENSNQPQHF. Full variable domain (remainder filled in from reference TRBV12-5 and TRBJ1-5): DARVTQTPRHKVTEMGQEVTMRCQPILGHNTVFWYRQTMMQGLELLAYFRNRAPLDDSGMPKDRFSAEMPDATLATLKIQPSEPRDSAVYFCASGENSNQPQHFGDGTRLSIL.